Shown below are 30 T cell receptor beta chains from a single sample sequenced in a study of cytomegalovirus exposure and HLA in healthy donors. The primer mix had 60 Vbeta and 13 Jbeta primers. Using immunoSEQ multiplex PCR, the repertoire was profiled, and TCRdb retains in-frame clones only, with some absent. The sample has 100,000 or so clones, more than 75% seen once. The sequenced sample was PBMCs. The receptors here all came from a human donor in good health.

V and J are TRBV9 and TRBJ2-1, with TRBD2 as a possible D gene (6 bases). The germline CDR1 and CDR2 sequences are SGDLS and YYNGEE. The CDR3 is made up of 16 amino acids. Trimming took 0 bases from V and 7 from J, leaving 17 bases between them. CDR3 region: CASSVAPPGGRNEQFF. CDR3 DNA sequence: TGTGCCAGCAGCGTAGCCCCACCCGGGGGTCGTAATGAGCAGTTCTTC.

The chain is built from TRBV9 and TRBJ2-3, with a weak D call TRBD2 (6 bases). CDR1 is SGDLS and CDR2 is YYNGEE in the germline V gene. The length of the CDR3 is 15 residues. Trimming removed 3 bases from V and 4 bases from J, with 15 bases in between. This CDR3 reads CASSGAGGVADTQYF. CDR3 DNA: TGTGCCAGCAGCGGGGCAGGAGGGGTAGCAGATACGCAGTATTTT.

The rearrangement links TRBV19 to TRBJ2-7; maybe TRBD1 (6 bases). Germline V lookup: CDR1 LNHDA, CDR2 SQIVND (reference sequence). V was trimmed by 5 bases and J by 3 bases, leaving 8 bases between them. CDR3 length equals 12 residues. In nucleotides, the CDR3 is TGTGCCAGTAGTGGGGGCAGCTACGAGCAGTACTTC. Encoded protein: CASSGGSYEQYF. Full variable domain (outside the CDR3, taken from reference TRBV19 and TRBJ2-7): DGGITQSPKYLFRKEGQNVTLSCEQNLNHDAMYWYRQDPGQGLRLIYYSQIVNDFQKGDIAEGYSVSREKKESFPLTVTSAQKNPTAFYLCASSGGSYEQYFGPGTRLTVT.

This rearrangement joins TRBV19 to TRBJ1-5, with 9 bases that match TRBD1. CDR1 is LNHDA, CDR2 SQIVND, per germline (reference sequence). The CDR3 spans 16 residues. The trim removed 1 base at V and 1 base at J, leaving 2 bases unmatched. CDR3 amino acids: CASSIVTGGSNQPQHF. The CDR3 DNA follows: TGTGCCAGTAGTATAGTGACAGGGGGGAGCAATCAGCCCCAGCATTTT.

This clone was seen a single time. The rearrangement joins TRBV29-1 to TRBJ1-1, with unresolved D. This CDR3 is built from 16 residues. From germline, CDR1 is SQVTM and CDR2 ANQGSEA. V was pared by 0 bases and J by 5 bases, with 19 bases between. The CDR3: CSVEDHNRGLRTEAFF. DNA for the CDR3: TGCAGCGTTGAAGATCATAACCGAGGCCTGAGGACTGAAGCTTTCTTT.

The chain uses TRBV9 and TRBJ2-3; 13 bases are shared with TRBD2. The CDR3 runs to 15 residues. The ends lost 7 bases at V and 6 bases at J; junction bases unmatched: 8. Germline values: CDR1 SGDLS, CDR2 YYNGEE. The CDR3 sequence: CASGLAGARPDTQYF. As DNA, the CDR3 is TGTGCCAGCGGACTAGCGGGGGCCCGGCCCGATACGCAGTATTTT. The full variable domain, its missing parts supplied by reference TRBV9 and TRBJ2-3, is DSGVTQTPKHLITATGQRVTLRCSPRSGDLSVYWYQQSLDQGLQFLIQYYNGEERAKGNILERFSAQQFPDLHSELNLSSLELGDSALYFCASGLAGARPDTQYFGPGTRLTVL.

This clone was detected only once. V and J are TRBV19 and TRBJ2-2, with unresolved D. This CDR3 spans 14 amino acids. Germline loops: CDR1 LNHDA, CDR2 SQIVND (reference sequence). Trimming removed 5 bases from V and 2 bases from J, with 9 bases in between. CDR3 sequence (DNA): TGTGCCAGTAGTCTCCTACCCAACACCGGGGAGCTGTTTTTT. Translating gives CASSLLPNTGELFF.

A few counts support this clone. The chain carries TRBV19 and TRBJ2-5, with 9 positions matching TRBD2. CDR1 LNHDA and CDR2 SQIVND come from the germline V gene (reference sequence). The CDR3 extends over 16 amino acids. V trimming: 4 bases; J trimming: 5 bases; junction bases outside the gene matches: 11. The CDR3 loop reads CASSRIAGELPETQYF. The CDR3 DNA is TGTGCCAGTAGTAGGATAGCGGGAGAACTGCCTGAGACCCAGTACTTC.

The V call is TRBV6-5, the J call TRBJ1-2; D perhaps matches TRBD1 (6 bases). The CDR3 consists of 15 residues. Germline CDR1 reads MNHEY; CDR2 reads SVGAGI. The ends were cut back, 5 bases at V and 3 bases at J, with 16 bases in the middle. The CDR3: CASSTRQAGDYGYTF. The DNA for the CDR3 is TGTGCCAGCAGTACTAGACAGGCAGGGGACTATGGCTACACCTTC.

The V and J genes are TRBV4-2 and TRBJ2-5; 12 nucleotides line up with TRBD2. CDR1 is LGHNA, CDR2 YNFKEQ, per germline. The CDR3 sequence is 18 residues long. Trimming took 1 base from V and 4 from J; bases not matched to a gene: 10. DNA of the CDR3: TGTGCCAGCAGCCAAGGGTCCTGGCTAGCGGGGGGGCGAGAGACCCAGTACTTC. Protein product: CASSQGSWLAGGRETQYF.

The CDR3 loop is CASSGRDVAEQYF. In nucleotides, the CDR3 is TGTGCCAGCAGCGGGAGGGACGTGGCCGAGCAGTACTTC. The chain uses TRBV5-4 and TRBJ2-7, with 7 bases lining up with TRBD2. CDR1 and CDR2 (germline): SGHNT, YYREEE (reference sequence). This CDR3 has 13 amino acids. V trimming: 4 bases; J trimming: 6 bases; junction bases outside the gene matches: 7.

The chain links TRBV7-2 to TRBJ2-5; 10 nucleotides line up with TRBD2. This CDR3 has 17 residues. Losses at the gene ends were 6 bases for V and 1 base for J; bases not matched to a gene: 11. Germline CDR1 reads SGHTA; CDR2 reads FQGNSA. The CDR3 protein is CASRPSSGSPIQETQYF. The CDR3 DNA reads as TGTGCCAGCAGGCCCTCTAGCGGGAGCCCTATCCAAGAGACCCAGTACTTC.

The J gene is TRBJ2-7, the V gene TRBV6-6; D is unresolved. Trimming left V 0 bases short and J 2 bases short, with 5 bases between. This CDR3 comprises 13 residues. CDR1 is MNHNY, CDR2 SVGAGI, per germline (reference sequence). CDR3 DNA sequence: TGTGCCAGCAGTTACTCGAACACCTACGAGCAGTACTTC. Protein: CASSYSNTYEQYF.

The J gene is TRBJ2-5, the V gene TRBV7-9; 7 bases align to TRBD1. The CDR3 covers 14 residues. V was clipped by 6 bases and J by 7 bases; unmatched bases: 11. Germline V gene sequence: CDR1 SEHNR, CDR2 FQNEAQ (reference sequence). This CDR3 is CASSNLGGGVTQYF. In DNA, the CDR3 is TGTGCCAGCAGTAACCTAGGGGGCGGAGTGACCCAGTACTTC.

The chain is built from TRBV7-9 and TRBJ2-1; D might be TRBD2 (5 bases). Germline V gene lookup returns CDR1 SEHNR and CDR2 FQNEAQ (reference sequence). Between the trimmed V and J ends, which lost 5 bases and 6 bases, there was a span of 11 bases. The CDR3 has 13 residues. CDR3 region: CASSPTGVNEQFF. The CDR3 DNA follows: TGTGCCAGCAGCCCAACCGGGGTCAATGAGCAGTTCTTC.

The chain is built from TRBV30 and TRBJ1-2; D remains ambiguous. Looked up from germline, CDR1 is GTSNPN and CDR2 is SVGIG (reference sequence). The CDR3 contains 12 residues. V was cut by 2 bases and J by 8 bases, with 12 bases left in between. The CDR3 loop is CAWSLGGTGYTF. CDR3 DNA: TGTGCCTGGAGTTTGGGAGGTACCGGCTACACCTTC.

V gene TRBV11-2 combines with J gene TRBJ1-2; D is perhaps TRBD1 (5 bases). V was pared by 1 base and J by 6 bases, with 6 bases between. CDR1 and CDR2 from the germline V gene are SGHAT and FQNNGV. The CDR3 sequence is 12 residues long. The CDR3 nucleotides are TGTGCCAGCAGCTTAGGGGGGGATGGCTACACCTTC. The encoded protein is CASSLGGDGYTF.

The chain is built from TRBV27 and TRBJ2-7, with D possibly TRBD1 on 6 matching bases. Germline CDR1 MNHEY, CDR2 SMNVEV (reference sequence). The length of the CDR3 is 14 residues. The V and J ends lost 6 bases and 0 bases respectively, with 12 bases between them. The CDR3 region has the DNA TGTGCCAGCAGGGACAGACCCTCCTCCTACGAGCAGTACTTC. It specifies CASRDRPSSYEQYF.

This clone appeared a single time. J is TRBJ1-5 and V is TRBV4-1; 7 bases are a match to TRBD1. Unmatched junction bases numbered 6, after V lost 1 base and J lost 3 bases. CDR1 MGHRA and CDR2 YSYEKL come from the germline V gene. The length of the CDR3 is 16 residues. CDR3 sequence (DNA): TGCGCCAGCAGCCAAGTGCCAGGGGGTTCCAATCAGCCCCAGCATTTT. Amino acids: CASSQVPGGSNQPQHF.

The J gene is TRBJ2-1, the V gene TRBV19; TRBD2 matches 11 bases. Germline assignment: CDR1 LNHDA and CDR2 SQIVND (reference sequence). The length of the CDR3 is 14 residues. V dropped 10 bases and J dropped 10; count of bases not matched to a gene: 12. The chain's CDR3 is CATMEVAGGREQFF. As DNA, the CDR3 is TGTGCCACCATGGAGGTAGCGGGGGGGCGGGAGCAGTTCTTC.

The chain uses TRBV7-2 and TRBJ2-1; 7 nucleotides agree with TRBD2. From germline, CDR1 is SGHTA and CDR2 FQGNSA. The CDR3 is 15 residues long. Trimming took 5 bases from V and 3 from J; bases not matched to a gene: 7. The CDR3 sequence: CASSRSAGDYNEQFF. The CDR3 DNA follows: TGTGCCAGCAGCCGTAGCGCGGGAGACTACAATGAGCAGTTCTTC.

V gene TRBV6-6 combines with J gene TRBJ2-7; the match to TRBD1 covers 8 bases. The CDR3 is made up of 16 amino acids. Germline CDR1 MNHNY, CDR2 SVGAGI (reference sequence). With V trimmed by 5 bases and J by 2 bases, 11 bases remained unmatched. Here the CDR3 DNA reads TGTGCCAGCAGTGCCCTCCGGGACAGGTCGACCTACGAGCAGTACTTC. Its protein product is CASSALRDRSTYEQYF.

The CDR3 spells CASRPQRELNEQYF. CDR3 sequence (DNA): TGTGCCAGCAGGCCCCAGCGGGAGCTCAACGAGCAGTACTTC. V is TRBV28 and J is TRBJ2-7; 8 bases fit TRBD2. The V and J ends lost 6 bases and 5 bases, in that order; junction bases with no gene match: 9. CDR3 length: 14 residues. Germline assignment: CDR1 MDHEN and CDR2 SYDVKM.

This chain joins TRBV10-3 and TRBJ1-6; D unresolved. Germline values: CDR1 ENHRY, CDR2 SYGVKD. The CDR3 sequence is 14 residues long. Trimming pared 6 bases from V and 8 bases from J, leaving 14 bases between. CDR3 in DNA: TGTGCCATCAGCCCATCTGGGGAGGATTCACCCCTCCACTTT. The encoded protein is CAISPSGEDSPLHF.

In nucleotides, the CDR3 is TGTGCCAGCAGTTTTAGCAGGGTCGCTGAAGCTTTCTTT. It encodes CASSFSRVAEAFF. The chain has TRBV27 and TRBJ1-1; D possibly corresponds to TRBD1 (5 bases). This CDR3 is 13 amino acids long. Trimming removed 3 bases from V and 6 bases from J, with 11 bases in between. CDR1 and CDR2 (germline): MNHEY, SMNVEV (reference sequence).

The gene calls are TRBV6-4 and TRBJ1-2; D is unresolved. The CDR3 spans 12 residues. Per germline, CDR1 MRHNA and CDR2 SNTAGT. Trimming removed 2 bases at V and 6 bases at J, with 7 bases between. CDR3 protein: CASSDPGNGYTF. The CDR3 nucleotides read TGTGCCAGCAGTGACCCGGGTAATGGCTACACCTTC.

The chain has TRBV11-2 and TRBJ2-3; 11 positions agree with TRBD2. Germline V gene lookup returns CDR1 SGHAT and CDR2 FQNNGV. The CDR3 has 19 amino acids. The V segment lost 5 bases and the J segment 4 bases; nucleotides outside the gene matches: 17. CDR3 DNA: TGTGCCAGCAGCATGAAAGTAGCGGGAGGGCCCACACTGGCAGATACGCAGTATTTT. Translation: CASSMKVAGGPTLADTQYF.

The chain uses TRBV5-1 and TRBJ2-2; 7 bases align to TRBD1. Germline values: CDR1 SGHRS, CDR2 YFSETQ. The CDR3 length is 17 residues. J lost 1 base, V lost 2 bases, and 8 bases had no gene match. Here the CDR3 reads CASSFPGGVRNTGELFF. The CDR3 DNA reads as TGCGCCAGCAGCTTCCCAGGGGGAGTAAGGAACACCGGGGAGCTGTTTTTT.

The CDR3 is CASSQRQGPGYNEQFF. In DNA, the CDR3 is TGTGCCAGCAGCCAAAGACAGGGCCCTGGCTACAATGAGCAGTTCTTC. The rearrangement uses TRBV14 and TRBJ2-1; 7 nucleotides match TRBD1. The V and J ends lost 2 bases and 3 bases, in that order; junction bases with no gene match: 7. This CDR3 contains 16 residues. Germline V gene data show CDR1 as SGHDN and CDR2 as FVKESK.

This clone was counted a few times. This chain connects TRBV6-5 to TRBJ1-2, with TRBD1 identical over 8 bases. The CDR3 sequence is 15 residues long. V lost 4 bases, J lost 7 bases, and 11 bases stayed unmatched. The V gene's germline CDR1 is MNHEY and CDR2 SVGAGI. The CDR3 coding sequence is TGTGCCAGCAGTTCTAACCCTGGACAGGGAAGTGGCTACACCTTC. Amino acids: CASSSNPGQGSGYTF.